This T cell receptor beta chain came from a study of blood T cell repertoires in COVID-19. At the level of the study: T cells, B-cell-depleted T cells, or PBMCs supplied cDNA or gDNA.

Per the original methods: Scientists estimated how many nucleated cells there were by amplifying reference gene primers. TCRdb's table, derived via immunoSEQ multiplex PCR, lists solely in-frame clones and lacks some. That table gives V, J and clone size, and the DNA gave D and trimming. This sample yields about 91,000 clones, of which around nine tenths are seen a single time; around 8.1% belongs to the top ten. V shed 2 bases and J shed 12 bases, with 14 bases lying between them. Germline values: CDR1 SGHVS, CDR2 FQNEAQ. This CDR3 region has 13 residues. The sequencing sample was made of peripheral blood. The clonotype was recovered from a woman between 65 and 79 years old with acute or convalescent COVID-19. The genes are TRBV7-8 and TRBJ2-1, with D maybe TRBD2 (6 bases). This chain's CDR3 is CASSLLAAGGQFF. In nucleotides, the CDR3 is TGTGCCAGCAGCTTATTGGCAGCCGGGGGGCAGTTCTTC.